The clone carrying this T cell receptor beta chain was detected a few times. Its antigen is as yet unknown. These data come from a study of post-analysis software for immune sequencing data. Prepared TCR beta cDNA libraries contained unique molecular identifiers. Each CDR3 protein is one row after TCRdb ran MiXCR on the PCR reads. The table includes roughly 800,000 distinct CDR3 sequences, roughly 50% detected once. General observations from the study: Four to six TRBV segments, including TRBV5-6, TRBV5-1 and TRBV20-1, were more frequent in patients than controls.

This CDR3 contains 14 residues. CDR1 is MGHRA, CDR2 YSYEKL, per germline. The ends were cut back, 0 bases at V and 4 bases at J, with 9 bases in the middle. The receptor was derived from a girl aged 5-17 years with multiple sclerosis. The V gene is TRBV4-1, the J gene TRBJ2-5; D remains unclear. The source material was blood. CDR3 in amino acids: CASSQDPRPETQYF. The CDR3 region has the DNA TGCGCCAGCAGCCAAGATCCCCGGCCAGAGACCCAGTACTTC.